This T cell receptor beta chain was sequenced in a study of T cell repertoires in cytomegalovirus infection. Study as a whole: CMV infection together with matching HLA type was indicated by public TCR beta signatures.

TCRdb independently ran MiXCR on the reads; one entry per CDR3 protein. The repertoire holds more than 30,000 distinct CDR3 sequences, about 54% seen once, with 75% to 95% in the top ten. As concerns this clonotype: The target antigen is unknown.

Study-wide points: HLA-C-restricted, CMV-specific TCR beta clonotypes were dominant ex vivo. Summed frequency of shared TCR beta families picked out CMV carriers who also had the relevant HLA.

Trimming pared 5 bases from V and 1 base from J, leaving 11 bases between. This CDR3 spans 15 amino acids. The clonotype comes from a human donor in good health (CMV status not recorded). Some clones in this sample may be carry-over from other donors' samples. The starting material was CD8+ T cells from cultured PBMCs, obtained from culture after CMV antigen stimulation. This chain links TRBV7-1 with TRBJ1-4; D gene unclear. TRBV7-1 is noted as an ORF with a role that remains uncertain. CDR3 coding DNA: TGTGCCAGCAGCCCCCCGGACGGAACTAATGAAAAACTGTTTTTT. Translation: CASSPPDGTNEKLFF.